This T cell receptor beta chain was captured in a study of technical replicates of blood from a handful of donors. The repertoire was sequenced with immunoSEQ multiplex PCR; TCRdb's copy has only in-frame clones and lacks some. The table includes over 75,000 clones, approximately 94% detected once. V was clipped by 3 bases and J by 0 bases, with 21 bases between them. The CDR3 covers 19 residues. Germline V lookup: CDR1 KGHSH, CDR2 LQKENI. The chain is built from TRBV18 and TRBJ1-3; the D gene is possibly TRBD1 (5 bases). Sample: T cells isolated from PBMCs. The sequence was collected from a human donor in good health. CDR3 residues: CASSPSREGTGNSGNTIYF. The DNA for the CDR3 is TGTGCCAGCTCACCCTCAAGGGAGGGTACAGGCAACTCTGGAAACACCATATATTTT.